The sample holds one count of the clone carrying this TCR beta chain. Clones were sequenced by immunoSEQ multiplex PCR, and TCRdb holds only the in-frame ones, with some missing. The sample includes about 140,000 clones, about 83% of them seen just once. These data are taken from a study of blood T cell repertoires in COVID-19. Overall study: T cells, B-cell-depleted T cells, or PBMCs supplied cDNA or gDNA.

CDR1 and CDR2 from the germline V gene are MNHEY and SMNVEV (reference sequence). The CDR3 is made up of 16 amino acids. Trimming stripped 5 bases from V and 4 bases from J, with 20 bases between. Sample: peripheral blood. The TCR comes from a human donor in a cohort sampled during active COVID-19. The chain joins TRBV27 to TRBJ1-1, with D perhaps matching TRBD1 (6 bases). The CDR3 here is CASSRGEGVGPTEAFF. Written as DNA, the CDR3 is TGTGCCAGCAGTCGGGGAGAGGGGGTGGGGCCCACTGAAGCTTTCTTT.